This T cell receptor beta chain was sequenced for a study of blood T cells in healthy people across ages. Between the trimmed V and J ends, which lost 3 bases and 8 bases, there was a span of 8 bases. Germline assignment: CDR1 GTSNPN and CDR2 SVGIG (reference sequence). There are 11 residues in the CDR3. This clonotype came up a few times. The antigen is unknown. Russia was home to the donors, healthy Caucasian individuals aged about 6 to 90. Study-wide results and limits: Among long-lived donors, naive CD4+ cells were more numerous and diversity higher than in aged donors.

Primed by a sample-barcoded 5' primer and a J-beta primer mix, a second PCR proceeded for 7 to 11 cycles. Each cDNA was tagged by a template-switch adaptor containing 12 random nucleotides. TCRdb processed the 5' RACE reads anew with MiXCR; each CDR3 protein has one entry. This table has over 600,000 distinct CDR3 sequences, 35% to 60% appearing once. The sequenced sample consisted of blood. This sequence originates from an elderly man in good health. This chain links TRBV30 with TRBJ2-1; D is uncertain. The CDR3 loop reads CAWRQVDEQFF. The CDR3 nucleotides read TGTGCCTGGAGGCAGGTCGATGAGCAGTTCTTC.